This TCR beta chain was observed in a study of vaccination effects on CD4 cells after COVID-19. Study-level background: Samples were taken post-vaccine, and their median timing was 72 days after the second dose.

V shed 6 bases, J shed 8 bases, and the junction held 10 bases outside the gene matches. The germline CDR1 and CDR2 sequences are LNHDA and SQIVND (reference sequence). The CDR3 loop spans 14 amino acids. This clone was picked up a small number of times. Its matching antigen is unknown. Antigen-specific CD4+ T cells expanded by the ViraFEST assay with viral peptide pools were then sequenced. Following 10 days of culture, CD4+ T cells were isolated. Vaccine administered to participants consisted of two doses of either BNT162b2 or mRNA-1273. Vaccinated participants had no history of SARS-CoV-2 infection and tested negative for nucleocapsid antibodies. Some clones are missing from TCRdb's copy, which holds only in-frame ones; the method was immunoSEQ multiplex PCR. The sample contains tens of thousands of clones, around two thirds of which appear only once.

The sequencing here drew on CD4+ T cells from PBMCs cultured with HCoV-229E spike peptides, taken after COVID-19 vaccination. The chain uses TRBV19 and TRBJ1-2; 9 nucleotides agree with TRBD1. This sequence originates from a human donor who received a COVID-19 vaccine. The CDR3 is CASRRDRENGGYTF. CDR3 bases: TGTGCCAGTAGGAGGGACAGGGAAAATGGGGGCTACACCTTC.